The rows below give T cell receptor beta chains drawn from one sample of a study of shared clonotypes between healthy human individuals. Sequencing was performed with immunoSEQ multiplex PCR; in TCRdb, only in-frame clones are kept and a portion is missing. The table shows approximately 740,000 clones, with roughly 92% occurring only once. Sequenced sample: naive CD8+ T cells sorted from blood. These TCRs come from a young man in good health. CDR3s include the opening cysteine and the closing phenylalanine or tryptophan. Fields, in order: clone size, V gene, D gene, J gene, CDR3 protein, CDR3 DNA. A D gene is named only where the DNA matches it firmly. Some rows have no size entry. The others give once, few or many, or a class for an expanded clone.

-	TRBV27	TRBD2	TRBJ2-1	CASSLLTSGGISNEQFF	TGTGCCAGCAGTTTATTGACTAGCGGGGGGATCTCAAATGAGCAGTTCTTC
-	TRBV9	-	TRBJ2-5	CASSSAGGQETQYF	TGTGCCAGCAGCTCGGCTGGGGGGCAAGAGACCCAGTACTTC
-	TRBV10-2	-	TRBJ1-1	CASSESGRRAVAEAFF	TGCGCCAGCAGTGAGTCGGGACGTCGGGCGGTCGCTGAAGCTTTCTTT
-	TRBV12-5	-	TRBJ1-1	CASAPQDGNTEAFF	TGTGCTAGTGCTCCCCAGGACGGGAACACTGAAGCTTTCTTT
-	TRBV7-9	-	TRBJ2-7	CASCRGAGWHEQYF	TGTGCCAGCTGTCGGGGGGCAGGCTGGCACGAGCAGTACTTC
-	TRBV15	-	TRBJ2-1	CATSRDAGEGDEQFF	TGTGCCACCAGCAGAGATGCAGGTGAAGGTGATGAGCAGTTCTTC
-	TRBV19	-	TRBJ2-1	CASSMWDNSYNEQFF	TGTGCCAGTAGTATGTGGGACAACTCCTACAATGAGCAGTTCTTC
few	TRBV27	TRBD1	TRBJ1-2	CASRTEGASYGYTF	TGTGCCAGCAGGACGGAGGGGGCCAGCTATGGCTACACCTTC
few	TRBV19	-	TRBJ2-7	CASSIRPYEQYF	TGTGCCAGTAGTATTCGTCCCTACGAGCAGTACTTC
-	TRBV5-1	TRBD2	TRBJ2-1	CASSPWTSGRSSSYNEQFF	TGCGCCAGCAGCCCGTGGACTAGCGGGAGGTCCAGCTCCTACAATGAGCAGTTCTTC
-	TRBV7-9	-	TRBJ2-3	CASSLYPDTQYF	TGTGCCAGCAGCTTATACCCAGATACGCAGTATTTT
-	TRBV7-9	-	TRBJ1-1	CASSSGGAEAFF	TGTGCCAGCAGCTCAGGAGGCGCTGAAGCTTTCTTT
-	TRBV29-1	-	TRBJ2-2	CSVGADANTGELFF	TGCAGCGTGGGGGCGGACGCGAACACCGGGGAGCTGTTTTTT
once	TRBV11-2	-	TRBJ1-1	CASSSRPDTEAFF	TGTGCCAGCAGCTCCCGGCCGGACACTGAAGCTTTCTTT
-	TRBV28	TRBD1	TRBJ1-3	CASSFRDRFSAGNTIYF	TGTGCCAGCAGTTTCCGGGACAGGTTCTCGGCTGGAAACACCATATATTTT
once	TRBV7-9	TRBD2	TRBJ2-5	CASSLGVPGLANWETQYF	TGTGCCAGCAGCTTAGGGGTACCGGGACTAGCCAATTGGGAGACCCAGTACTTC
-	TRBV7-9	-	TRBJ2-1	CASSLVQANEQFF	TGTGCCAGCAGCTTAGTTCAGGCCAATGAGCAGTTCTTC
once	TRBV27	-	TRBJ2-2	CASIDGDTGELFF	TGTGCCAGCATCGATGGTGACACCGGGGAGCTGTTTTTT
-	TRBV27	TRBD2	TRBJ2-7	CASSQGLAEIYEQYF	TGTGCCAGCAGCCAGGGACTAGCGGAAATCTACGAGCAGTACTTC
-	TRBV11-2	TRBD2	TRBJ2-7	CASSLVSGASSYEQYF	TGTGCCAGCAGCTTAGTTAGCGGGGCAAGCTCCTACGAGCAGTACTTC
-	TRBV2	-	TRBJ2-7	CASRPLASYEQYF	TGTGCCAGCAGACCGCTCGCCTCCTACGAGCAGTACTTC
-	TRBV6-5	-	TRBJ1-2	CASSYSVTGWGYTF	TGTGCCAGCAGTTACTCGGTTACCGGGTGGGGCTACACCTTC
few	TRBV13	-	TRBJ2-7	CASSLVTDSYEQYF	TGTGCCAGCAGCTTGGTAACGGACTCCTACGAGCAGTACTTC
-	TRBV2	-	TRBJ2-1	CALRAGNEQFF	TGTGCCTTACGAGCTGGGAATGAGCAGTTCTTC
-	TRBV10-2	-	TRBJ2-7	CASGWSSYEQYF	TGCGCCAGCGGATGGAGCTCCTACGAGCAGTACTTC
once	TRBV14	-	TRBJ2-7	CASSPNRISYEQYF	TGTGCCAGCAGCCCGAACAGGATTTCCTACGAGCAGTACTTC
-	TRBV25-1	TRBD2	TRBJ2-1	CASSEYPGIAGSEQFF	TGTGCCAGCAGTGAATATCCCGGGATAGCGGGAAGTGAGCAGTTCTTC
-	TRBV29-1	-	TRBJ2-7	CSALRDQDYEQYF	TGCAGCGCCCTACGGGACCAAGACTACGAGCAGTACTTC
-	TRBV4-3	-	TRBJ2-7	CASSQVEGSSYEQYF	TGCGCCAGCAGCCAAGTAGAGGGTTCTAGCTACGAGCAGTACTTC
-	TRBV14	-	TRBJ2-3	CASSRTVDTQYF	TGTGCCAGCAGCCGGACAGTAGATACGCAGTATTTT
-	TRBV12-5	-	TRBJ1-2	CASALGLSARTVGYTF	TGTGCTAGTGCCTTGGGGCTTTCGGCACGGACCGTCGGCTACACCTTC
once	TRBV28	TRBD1	TRBJ2-7	CASSSSGTGSHEQYF	TGTGCCAGCAGTTCTTCAGGGACAGGGTCCCACGAGCAGTACTTC
-	TRBV9	TRBD2	TRBJ2-7	CASSPGLAPAQYF	TGTGCCAGCAGCCCCGGACTAGCGCCTGCGCAGTACTTC
-	TRBV28	-	TRBJ1-3	CASSYLVGSSGNTIYF	TGTGCCAGCAGTTATTTAGTGGGAAGCTCTGGAAACACCATATATTTT
-	TRBV25-1	-	TRBJ2-2	CASSWAQGMSTGELFF	TGTGCCAGCAGTTGGGCCCAGGGGATGAGTACCGGGGAGCTGTTTTTT
-	TRBV27	TRBD2	TRBJ2-1	CASSLSFGLAGSFREQFF	TGTGCCAGCAGTTTATCGTTCGGACTAGCGGGATCCTTTCGTGAGCAGTTCTTC
-	TRBV30	-	TRBJ2-2	CAWTDQATGELFF	TGTGCCTGGACCGATCAAGCGACCGGGGAGCTGTTTTTT
-	TRBV27	-	TRBJ1-1	CASSLGSSRGTEAFF	TGTGCCAGCAGTTTAGGTTCCAGCAGGGGCACTGAAGCTTTCTTT
-	TRBV4-1	-	TRBJ2-2	CASSQDRGVQGTGELFF	TGCGCCAGCAGCCAAGATCGGGGGGTACAGGGCACCGGGGAGCTGTTTTTT
-	TRBV27	-	TRBJ1-1	CASSLQGWNTEAFF	TGTGCCAGCAGTCTTCAGGGGTGGAACACTGAAGCTTTCTTT